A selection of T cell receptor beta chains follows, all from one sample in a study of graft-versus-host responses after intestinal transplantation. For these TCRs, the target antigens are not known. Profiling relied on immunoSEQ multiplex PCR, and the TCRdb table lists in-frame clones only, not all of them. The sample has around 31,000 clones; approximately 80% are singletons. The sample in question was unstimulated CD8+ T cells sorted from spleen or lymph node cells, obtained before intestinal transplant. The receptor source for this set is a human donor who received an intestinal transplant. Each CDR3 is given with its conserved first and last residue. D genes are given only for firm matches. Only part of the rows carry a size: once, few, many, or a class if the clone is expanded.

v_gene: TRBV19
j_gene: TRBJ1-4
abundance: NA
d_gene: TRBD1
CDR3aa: CASSILGTDNEKLFF
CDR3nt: TGTGCCAGTAGTATATTGGGGACAGACAATGAAAAACTGTTTTTT

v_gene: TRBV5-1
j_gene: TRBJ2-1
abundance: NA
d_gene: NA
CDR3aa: CASSLESQGWDEQFF
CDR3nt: TGCGCCAGCAGCTTGGAGTCTCAGGGGTGGGATGAGCAGTTCTTC

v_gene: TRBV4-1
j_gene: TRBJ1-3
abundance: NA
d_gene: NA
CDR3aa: CASSRVEGAGNTIYF
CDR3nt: TGCGCCAGCAGCAGAGTGGAGGGAGCTGGAAACACCATATATTTT

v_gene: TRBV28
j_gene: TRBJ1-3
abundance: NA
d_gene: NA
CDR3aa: CASSLSESSGNTIYF
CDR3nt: TGTGCCAGCAGTTTAAGTGAGAGCTCTGGAAACACCATATATTTT

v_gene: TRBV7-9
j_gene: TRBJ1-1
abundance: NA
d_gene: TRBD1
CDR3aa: CASTGQLNTEAFF
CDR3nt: TGTGCCAGTACGGGACAGCTGAACACTGAAGCTTTCTTT

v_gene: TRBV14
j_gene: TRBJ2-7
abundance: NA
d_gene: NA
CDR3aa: CASSQVSSRSYEQYF
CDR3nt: TGTGCCAGCAGCCAAGTTTCTAGCCGGTCCTACGAGCAGTACTTC

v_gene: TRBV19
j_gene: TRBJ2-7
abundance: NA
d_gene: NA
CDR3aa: CASSMGTYEQYF
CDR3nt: TGTGCCAGTAGTATGGGCACCTACGAGCAGTACTTC

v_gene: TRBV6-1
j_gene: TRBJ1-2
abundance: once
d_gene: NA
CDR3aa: CASRGDLDYGYTF
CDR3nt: TGTGCCAGCAGAGGGGATCTGGACTATGGCTACACCTTC

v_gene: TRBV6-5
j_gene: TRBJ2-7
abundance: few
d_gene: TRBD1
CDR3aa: CASSSLDREGDEQYF
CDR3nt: TGTGCCAGCAGTTCCTTAGACAGGGAAGGCGACGAGCAGTACTTC

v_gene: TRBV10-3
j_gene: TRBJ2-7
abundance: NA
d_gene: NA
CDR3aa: CAISENHSSYEQYF
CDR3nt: TGTGCCATCAGTGAGAACCACAGCTCCTACGAGCAGTACTTC

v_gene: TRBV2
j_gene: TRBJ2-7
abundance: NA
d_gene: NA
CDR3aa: CASSDSPQGLYEQYF
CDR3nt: TGTGCCAGCAGTGATTCCCCACAGGGCCTCTACGAGCAGTACTTC

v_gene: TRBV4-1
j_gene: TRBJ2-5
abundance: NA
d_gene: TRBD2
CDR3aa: CASSTRGVAGGQETQYF
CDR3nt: TGCGCCAGCAGCACCCGGGGAGTAGCGGGCGGGCAAGAGACCCAGTACTTC

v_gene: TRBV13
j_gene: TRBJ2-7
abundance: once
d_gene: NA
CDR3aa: CASSPSGLSSYEQYF
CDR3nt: TGTGCCAGCAGCCCCTCCGGGTTAAGCTCCTACGAGCAGTACTTC

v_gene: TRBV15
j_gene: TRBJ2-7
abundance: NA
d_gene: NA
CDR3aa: CATSPAGQPYEQYF
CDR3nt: TGTGCCACCAGCCCGGCGGGGCAGCCCTACGAGCAGTACTTC

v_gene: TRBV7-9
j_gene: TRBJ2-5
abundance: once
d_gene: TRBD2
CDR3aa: CASSLGGIPQETQYF
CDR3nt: TGTGCCAGCAGCTTGGGGGGGATCCCTCAAGAGACCCAGTACTTC

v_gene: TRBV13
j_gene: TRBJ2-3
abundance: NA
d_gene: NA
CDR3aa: CASSVVGATDTQYF
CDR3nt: TGTGCCAGCAGCGTCGTGGGGGCCACAGATACGCAGTATTTT

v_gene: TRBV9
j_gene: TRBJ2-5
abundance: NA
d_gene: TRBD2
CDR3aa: CASSPHSRLAGFETQYF
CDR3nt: TGTGCCAGCAGCCCCCACTCTAGACTAGCGGGGTTCGAGACCCAGTACTTC

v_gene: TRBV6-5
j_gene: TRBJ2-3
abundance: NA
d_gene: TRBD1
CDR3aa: CASSNRGLSTDTQYF
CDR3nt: TGTGCCAGCAGTAACAGGGGGCTCAGCACAGATACGCAGTATTTT

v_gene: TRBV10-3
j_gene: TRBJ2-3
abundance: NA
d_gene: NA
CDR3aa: CAISELPGWDTQYF
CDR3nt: TGTGCCATCAGTGAGCTCCCGGGATGGGATACGCAGTATTTT

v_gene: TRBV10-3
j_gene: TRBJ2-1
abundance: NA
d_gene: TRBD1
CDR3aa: CAIRTGEDNEQFF
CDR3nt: TGTGCCATCAGGACAGGGGAGGACAATGAGCAGTTCTTC

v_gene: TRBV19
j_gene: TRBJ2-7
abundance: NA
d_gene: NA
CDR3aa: CASGYSYEQYF
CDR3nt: TGTGCCAGTGGTTACAGCTACGAGCAGTACTTC

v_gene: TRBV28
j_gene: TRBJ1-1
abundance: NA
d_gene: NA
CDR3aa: CASSFPGNTEAFF
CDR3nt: TGTGCCAGCAGTTTCCCGGGGAACACTGAAGCTTTCTTT

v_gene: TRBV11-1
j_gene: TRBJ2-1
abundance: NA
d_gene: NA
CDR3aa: CASSLVRHLSSYNEQFF
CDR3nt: TGTGCCAGCAGCTTAGTCCGACACCTCAGCTCCTACAATGAGCAGTTCTTC

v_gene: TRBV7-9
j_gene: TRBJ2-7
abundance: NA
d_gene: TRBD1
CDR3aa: CASSLGTGLSYEQYF
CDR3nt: TGTGCCAGCAGCTTAGGGACAGGGCTCTCCTACGAGCAGTACTTC

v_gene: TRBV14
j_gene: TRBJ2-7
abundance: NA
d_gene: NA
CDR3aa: CASSQDALAYEQYF
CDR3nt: TGTGCCAGCAGCCAAGATGCACTAGCATACGAGCAGTACTTC

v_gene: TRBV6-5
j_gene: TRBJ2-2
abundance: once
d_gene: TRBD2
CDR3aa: CASSYSSSGRELFF
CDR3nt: TGTGCCAGCAGTTACTCTTCTAGCGGGAGGGAGCTGTTTTTT

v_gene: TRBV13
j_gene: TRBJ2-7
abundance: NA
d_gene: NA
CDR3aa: CASSARLVQRYEQYF
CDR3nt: TGTGCCAGCAGCGCGCGACTAGTCCAGCGATACGAGCAGTACTTC

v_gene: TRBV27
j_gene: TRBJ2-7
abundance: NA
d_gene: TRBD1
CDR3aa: CASSLEGAGEQYF
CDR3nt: TGTGCCAGCAGTTTAGAGGGGGCAGGGGAGCAGTACTTC

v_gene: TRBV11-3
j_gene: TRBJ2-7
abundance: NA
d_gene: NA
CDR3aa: CAKAGKTFEQYF
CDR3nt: TGTGCCAAAGCCGGGAAAACCTTCGAGCAGTACTTC

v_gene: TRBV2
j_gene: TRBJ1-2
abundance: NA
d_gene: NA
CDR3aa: CASSAPTTGRYGYTF
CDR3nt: TGTGCCAGCAGTGCACCCACAACAGGGCGCTATGGCTACACCTTC

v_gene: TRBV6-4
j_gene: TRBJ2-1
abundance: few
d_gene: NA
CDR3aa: CASSDSSYNEQFF
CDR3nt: TGTGCCAGCAGTGACTCGAGTTACAATGAGCAGTTCTTC

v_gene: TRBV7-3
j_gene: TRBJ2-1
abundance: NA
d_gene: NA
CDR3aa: CASSLSEGTSYNEQFF
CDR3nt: TGTGCCAGCAGCTTGTCGGAGGGCACGTCCTACAATGAGCAGTTCTTC

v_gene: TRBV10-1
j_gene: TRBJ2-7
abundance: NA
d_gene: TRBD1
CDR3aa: CASKTGIYEQYF
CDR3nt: TGCGCCAGCAAGACAGGGATCTACGAGCAGTACTTC